This TCR beta chain stems from a study of a mutant IDH1 vaccine in newly diagnosed glioma. Study summary: Vaccines were first given 4-6 weeks after radiotherapy alone, or with temozolomide cycles. Mean patient age was around 40 years; about 60% were male and about 38% female.

As for this clone: Its target is unknown.

V was shortened by 4 bases and J by 4 bases, with 13 bases between the two germline ends. This CDR3 contains 15 residues. Looked up from germline, CDR1 is WNHNN and CDR2 is SYGVQD (reference sequence). Time point specified: week 23, last vaccination. Each dose delivered 300 ug of mutant IDH1 20-mer peptide subcutaneously with imiquimod. New WHO grade 3 or 4 astrocytomas that were IDH1-mutant and ATRX-lost occurred in the donors. Assay used: immunoSEQ multiplex PCR; TCRdb lists only in-frame clones, some missing. The sample has tens of thousands of clones, 80% seen once. This TCR was recovered from a man aged 35 to 55 with glioma. The material sequenced was PBMCs, taken from a glioma patient whose treatment included an IDH1 peptide vaccine. The chain recombines TRBV10-1 with TRBJ2-2; D is ambiguous. In nucleotides, the CDR3 is TGCGCCAGCAGTGCTGAGCTATCCTCCACCGGGGAGCTGTTTTTT. As protein: CASSAELSSTGELFF.